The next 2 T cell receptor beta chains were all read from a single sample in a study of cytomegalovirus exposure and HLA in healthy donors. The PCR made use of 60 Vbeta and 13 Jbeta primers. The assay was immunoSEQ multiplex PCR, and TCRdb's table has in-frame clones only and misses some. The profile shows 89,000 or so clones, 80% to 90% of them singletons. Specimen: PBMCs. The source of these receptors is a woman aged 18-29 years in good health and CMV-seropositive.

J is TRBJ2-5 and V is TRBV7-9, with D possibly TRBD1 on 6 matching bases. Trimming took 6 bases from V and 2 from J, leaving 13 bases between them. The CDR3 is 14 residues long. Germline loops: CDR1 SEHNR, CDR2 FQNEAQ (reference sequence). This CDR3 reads CASSYPGQQETQYF. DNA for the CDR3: TGTGCCAGCAGTTACCCCGGACAGCAAGAGACCCAGTACTTC.

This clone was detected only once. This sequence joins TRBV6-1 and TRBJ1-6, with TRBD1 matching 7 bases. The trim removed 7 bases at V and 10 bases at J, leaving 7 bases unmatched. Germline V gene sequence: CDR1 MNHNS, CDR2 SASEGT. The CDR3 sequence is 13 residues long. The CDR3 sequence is CASIDRVGSPLHF. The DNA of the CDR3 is TGTGCCAGCATTGACAGGGTGGGGTCACCCCTCCACTTT.